This TCR beta chain was recovered during a study of human T cells and chemical hapten exposure. In the study overall: A mostly female patient group had alopecia areata, totalis or universalis. How much TCR each sample yielded varied, mostly because pooled library volumes differed slightly. Study observations and caveats: DPC sensitization did not alter TCRs above 1 in 1000 frequency. Alopecia affecting every donor means their immune response may not match healthy people's.

TCRdb itself ran the RACE reads through MiXCR, one entry per CDR3 protein. The sample has more than 150,000 distinct CDR3 sequences, nearly 30% seen once. To note about this clonotype: Its matching antigen is unknown.

Germline V CDR1 and CDR2: MDHEN, SYDVKM. V shed 4 bases and J shed 8 bases, with 11 bases lying between them. CDR3 length equals 13 residues. Documented time point: pre-sensitization, week 0. Treatment defined: therapeutic diphenylcyclopropenone sensitization with weekly scalp DPC. The chain is built from TRBV28 and TRBJ1-4; tentative D call: TRBD1 (6 bases). The source material was whole blood, sampled in connection with sensitization to the hapten diphenylcyclopropenone (DPC). The TCR originated in a woman aged 30 to 39 with alopecia areata. Some clones in this sample may be carry-over from other donors' samples. The CDR3 is CASSSDSSEKLFF. The CDR3, as DNA: TGTGCCAGCAGTTCGGACAGTTCCGAAAAACTGTTTTTT.